Shown below are 9 T cell receptor beta chains from a single sample sequenced in a study of CD8 T cells in Susac syndrome. Random hexamers were used to reverse transcribe 0.5 to 1 ug of RNA. TCRdb recomputed calls from the immunoSEQ multiplex PCR reads with MiXCR, one row per CDR3 protein. This table holds around 100,000 distinct CDR3 sequences, 95% found once. The sequencing input was CD8+ T cells from PBMCs. These receptor sequences come from a human donor with Susac syndrome.

The V gene is TRBV20-1, the J gene TRBJ2-7; D remains unclear. This CDR3 region has 11 residues. V dropped 5 bases and J dropped 7 bases, with 12 bases sitting between them. Looked up from germline, CDR1 is DFQATT and CDR2 is SNEGSKA (reference sequence). The CDR3: CSARLGSEQYF. As DNA, the CDR3 is TGCAGTGCTCGCCTAGGATCGGAGCAGTACTTC.

The chain has TRBV4-2 and TRBJ2-5; D may correspond to TRBD1 or TRBD2 (5 bases each). CDR1 and CDR2 (germline): LGHNA, YNFKEQ. The CDR3 covers 17 residues. V was trimmed by 1 base and J by 5 bases, leaving 20 bases between them. In nucleotides, the CDR3 is TGTGCCAGCAGCCAAGCGGGTTATTCCGAGGGGTCCGAGACCCAGTACTTC. This translates into CASSQAGYSEGSETQYF.

The V call is TRBV12-3 or TRBV12-4, the J call TRBJ2-7; D is unresolved. Trimming left V 3 bases short and J 5 bases short, with 8 bases between. The CDR3 covers 12 residues. The CDR3 loop reads CASSFRQNEQYF. CDR3 nucleotides: TGTGCCAGCAGTTTCAGGCAGAACGAGCAGTACTTC.

The chain is built from TRBV23-1 and TRBJ1-1, with D possibly being TRBD1 (6 bases). TRBV23-1 is marked as an open reading frame, function uncertain. Trimming cost V 8 bases and J 3 bases, with 16 bases left between them. CDR3 size: 14 residues. The CDR3 protein is CASPNRVEHTEAFF. CDR3 nucleotides: TGCGCCAGCCCCAACAGGGTTGAGCACACTGAAGCTTTCTTT.

This chain uses TRBV25-1 with TRBJ2-5; no reliable D call. Germline CDR1 MGHDK, CDR2 SYGVNS. This CDR3 spans 12 amino acids. Trimming pared 7 bases from V and 5 bases from J, leaving 11 bases between. The CDR3: CASTSPGETQYF. In DNA, the CDR3 is TGTGCCAGCACCTCACCCGGGGAGACCCAGTACTTC.

V usage is TRBV9 and J usage is TRBJ2-1; D unresolved. The germline V gene encodes CDR1 SGDLS and CDR2 YYNGEE. Trimming took 3 bases from V and 9 from J, leaving 7 bases between them. The CDR3 has 11 amino acids. CDR3 DNA: TGTGCCAGCAGCGGCCCCGGTGAGCAGTTCTTC. As protein: CASSGPGEQFF.

J is TRBJ2-3 and V is TRBV2; 12 bases match TRBD2. Germline V gene sequence: CDR1 SNHLY, CDR2 FYNNEI. The CDR3 extends over 16 amino acids. V shed 0 bases, J shed 5 bases, and the junction held 3 bases outside the gene matches. In nucleotides, the CDR3 is TGTGCCAGCAGTGAAGCGGAACTAGCGGGAGGAGATACGCAGTATTTT. This codes for CASSEAELAGGDTQYF.

This chain joins TRBV29-1 and TRBJ2-1; the D gene is possibly TRBD2 (6 bases). The CDR3 totals 12 residues. Trimming left V 1 base short and J 5 bases short, with 6 bases between. Germline V gives CDR1 SQVTM, CDR2 ANQGSEA. The CDR3 region has the DNA TGCAGCGTTGAAGGACTAGACAATGAGCAGTTCTTC. As protein: CSVEGLDNEQFF.

The table lists this clonotype with a few counts. V usage is TRBV12-3 or TRBV12-4 and J usage is TRBJ2-1; no firm D call. Trimming left V 5 bases short and J 6 bases short, with 5 bases between. This CDR3 comprises 11 residues. DNA for the CDR3: TGTGCCAGCAGTGACTCCAATGAGCAGTTCTTC. It translates to CASSDSNEQFF.